This entry lists 8 T cell receptor beta chains sequenced from one sample in a study of T cell repertoires in cytomegalovirus infection. TCRdb passed the reads through MiXCR, listing each CDR3 protein once. The sample lists fewer than 250,000 distinct CDR3 sequences; approximately 22% were seen once. The sequencing input was CD8+ T cells from PBMCs. The receptors stem from a human donor in good health (CMV status not recorded). Some clones in this sample may be carry-over from other donors' samples.

The chain is built from TRBV10-2 and TRBJ2-3; 8 bases are shared with TRBD2. Germline loops: CDR1 WSHSY, CDR2 SAAADI. This CDR3 comprises 18 residues. After removal of 0 bases from V and 3 bases from J, the junction contained 11 bases not matched to a gene. The CDR3, as DNA: TGCGCCAGCAGTGAGTCGACTCGGAGACTAGCGCAAACAGATACGCAGTATTTT. It specifies CASSESTRRLAQTDTQYF.

This clonotype was seen only a few times. The V call is TRBV5-4, the J call TRBJ2-3, with D uncertain. Germline V gene sequence: CDR1 SGHNT, CDR2 YYREEE (reference sequence). Trimming shortened V by 2 bases and J by 3 bases, and 7 bases separated the two germline ends. There are 13 residues in the CDR3. CDR3 nucleotide sequence: TGTGCCAGCAGCTTATACATGACAGATACGCAGTATTTT. This encodes CASSLYMTDTQYF.

This clonotype showed up many times. V usage is TRBV28 and J usage is TRBJ2-1, with TRBD1 matching 10 bases. Germline lookup yields CDR1 MDHEN and CDR2 SYDVKM. V shed 7 bases and J 8 bases; nucleotides not matched to a gene: 14. CDR3 length equals 16 residues. CDR3 sequence (DNA): TGTGCCAGCACCATTGAGGGACAGGGGCTTTTCTATGAGCAGTTCTTC. This translates into CASTIEGQGLFYEQFF.

The genes are TRBV23-1 and TRBJ1-2; 12 nucleotides agree with TRBD1. TRBV23-1 falls under the ORF class, with uncertain function. The junction had 7 bases not matched to a gene; V was cut back by 0 bases and J by 8 bases. CDR3 length: 16 amino acids. The CDR3 reads CASSQSAGQGASGYTF. For the CDR3, the DNA is TGCGCCAGCAGTCAATCGGCGGGACAGGGGGCTTCAGGCTACACCTTC.

This chain joins TRBV27 and TRBJ1-5; 8 positions match TRBD1. Germline CDR1 reads MNHEY; CDR2 reads SMNVEV (reference sequence). J was trimmed by 7 bases and V by 3 bases; bases with no gene match: 2. CDR3 length equals 13 residues. This CDR3 reads CASSFGQGQPQHF. The CDR3 coding sequence is TGTGCCAGCAGTTTCGGACAGGGCCAGCCCCAGCATTTT.

Only a few counts were recorded for this clonotype. The J gene is TRBJ1-2, the V gene TRBV29-1; D ambiguous. The germline CDR1 and CDR2 sequences are SQVTM and ANQGSEA. The ends were cut back, 8 bases at V and 7 bases at J, with 23 bases in the middle. The CDR3 runs to 14 residues. The CDR3: CSFSRTEPPVGYTF. The DNA of the CDR3 is TGCAGCTTTTCCAGGACGGAGCCCCCGGTTGGCTACACCTTC.

To note about this clonotype: The junction departs from the called germline gene at one end, perhaps through a read error. This chain links TRBV10-3 with TRBJ2-2, with 7 bases that match TRBD1. This CDR3 comprises 14 residues. Germline V gene lookup returns CDR1 ENHRY and CDR2 SYGVKD. The CDR3 here is CAISGTVRTGKLFF. CDR3 nucleotide sequence: TGTGCCATCAGCGGGACAGTCAGAACCGGGAAGCTGTTTTTT.

This clonotype was seen a handful of times. V is TRBV28 and J is TRBJ2-7, with TRBD2 as a possible D gene (5 bases). Per germline, CDR1 MDHEN and CDR2 SYDVKM. The ends were cut back, 4 bases at V and 0 bases at J, with 16 bases in the middle. The CDR3 runs to 16 residues. The CDR3 DNA follows: TGTGCCAGCAGTTCCCAGGACTTATGGTCCTCCTACGAGCAGTACTTC. This sequence encodes CASSSQDLWSSYEQYF.